These 15 T cell receptor beta chains originate from one sample sequenced in a study of T cell repertoires in ileal Crohn's disease. The assay was immunoSEQ multiplex PCR, and TCRdb's table has in-frame clones only and misses some. The sample lists several thousand clones; 85% were seen once. Time point meaning: inflamed ileum from the surgical specimen. Material for sequencing was ileal tissue. These receptors came from an adult with Crohn's disease.

The chain combines TRBV9 with TRBJ2-3; the D is unclear. V lost 4 bases, J lost 0 bases, and 6 bases lay in between. The CDR3 loop spans 13 amino acids. The germline CDR1 and CDR2 sequences are SGDLS and YYNGEE. CDR3 sequence (DNA): TGTGCCAGCAGCTATACTAGCACAGATACGCAGTATTTT. This translates into CASSYTSTDTQYF.

The J gene is TRBJ1-5, the V gene TRBV19; D ambiguous. This CDR3 contains 16 residues. V was pared by 5 bases and J by 4 bases, with 18 bases between. CDR1 is LNHDA, CDR2 SQIVND, per germline (reference sequence). The CDR3 DNA is TGTGCCAGTAGTCGATCCCTACGGACCTCAAATCAGCCCCAGCATTTT. This gives the protein CASSRSLRTSNQPQHF.

This chain uses TRBV2 with TRBJ1-2; D may be TRBD1 (5 bases). Trimming stripped 2 bases from V and 4 bases from J, with 8 bases between. The CDR3 contains 13 residues. The germline CDR1 and CDR2 sequences are SNHLY and FYNNEI. For the CDR3, the DNA is TGTGCCAGCAGTGAACAGGGCTCCTATGGCTACACCTTC. Translated, it gives CASSEQGSYGYTF.

V is TRBV11-1 and J is TRBJ2-2; weak D call: TRBD1 (5 bases). This CDR3 region has 17 residues. Trimming removed 1 base at V and 5 bases at J, with 17 bases between. The germline V gene has CDR1 SGHAT and CDR2 FQDESV (reference sequence). CDR3: CASSLGLGREGTGELFF. As DNA, the CDR3 is TGTGCCAGCAGCTTAGGGTTGGGCAGGGAAGGAACCGGGGAGCTGTTTTTT.

The chain joins TRBV27 to TRBJ2-2; D perhaps matches TRBD2 (5 bases). V lost 8 bases and J lost 1, with 11 bases in between. This CDR3 spans 14 amino acids. Looked up from germline, CDR1 is MNHEY and CDR2 is SMNVEV (reference sequence). CDR3 in DNA: TGTGCCAGCCGGCTTGAGGGGAACACCGGGGAGCTGTTTTTT. Translation gives CASRLEGNTGELFF.

The J gene is TRBJ2-3, the V gene TRBV5-1, with D hard to call. The CDR3 totals 17 residues. Germline CDR1 and CDR2: SGHRS and YFSETQ. With 0 bases removed from V and 6 bases from J, the gap between germline ends came to 20 bases. The CDR3 DNA reads as TGCGCCAGCAGCTTGGACTTAAAGGTTGTGGAATATGATACGCAGTATTTT. It yields the protein CASSLDLKVVEYDTQYF. Using reference TRBV5-1 and TRBJ2-3 for the parts outside the CDR3, the full variable domain is KAGVTQTPRYLIKTRGQQVTLSCSPISGHRSVSWYQQTPGQGLQFLFEYFSETQRNKGNFPGRFSGRQFSNSRSEMNVSTLELGDSALYLCASSLDLKVVEYDTQYFGPGTRLTVL.

This CDR3 reads CASSSWTGNYEQYF. The CDR3 nucleotides are TGTGCCAGCAGTTCTTGGACAGGGAACTACGAGCAGTACTTC. The chain uses TRBV28 and TRBJ2-7, with 8 bases lining up with TRBD1. The length of the CDR3 is 14 residues. CDR1 MDHEN and CDR2 SYDVKM come from the germline V gene. V dropped 4 bases and J dropped 3; count of bases not matched to a gene: 5. Together with reference TRBV28 and TRBJ2-7, the CDR3 gives the full variable domain: DVKVTQSSRYLVKRTGEKVFLECVQDMDHENMFWYRQDPGLGLRLIYFSYDVKMKEKGDIPEGYSVSREKKERFSLILESASTNQTSMYLCASSSWTGNYEQYFGPGTRLTVT.

The chain couples TRBV29-1 to TRBJ1-2; 8 bases align to TRBD1. Germline V CDR1 and CDR2: SQVTM, ANQGSEA. The CDR3 length is 12 residues. V gave up 1 base and J gave up 7 bases; unmatched junction bases: 2. CDR3 residues: CSVEAGGGGYTF. Written as DNA, the CDR3 is TGCAGCGTTGAAGCAGGGGGCGGTGGCTACACCTTC. The whole variable domain, remainder taken from reference TRBV29-1 and TRBJ1-2, is SAVISQKPSRDICQRGTSLTIQCQVDSQVTMMFWYRQQPGQSLTLIATANQGSEATYESGFVIDKFPISRPNLTFSTLTVSNMSPEDSSIYLCSVEAGGGGYTFGSGTRLTVV.

As DNA, the CDR3 is TGTGCCAGCAGTTCCCCAACAGGGGGCACTGAAGCTTTCTTT. This codes for CASSSPTGGTEAFF. This chain uses TRBV25-1 with TRBJ1-1, with 8 bases aligning to TRBD1. V lost 5 bases and J lost 4; bases outside the gene matches: 6. Germline V lookup: CDR1 MGHDK, CDR2 SYGVNS. This CDR3 has 14 amino acids.

CDR3 in amino acids: CASSEGSSGSYEQYF. CDR3 nucleotides: TGTGCCAGCAGTGAAGGGTCTAGCGGCTCCTACGAGCAGTACTTC. This rearrangement joins TRBV6-1 to TRBJ2-7, with TRBD2 identical over 7 bases. Trimming cost V 1 base and J 0 bases; bases outside gene matches: 3. This CDR3 is built from 15 residues. The germline CDR1 and CDR2 sequences are MNHNS and SASEGT.

The genes are TRBV7-9 and TRBJ1-2; possibly TRBD1 for D (5 bases). CDR3 length: 12 residues. CDR1 and CDR2 from the germline V gene are SEHNR and FQNEAQ (reference sequence). The V end lost 3 bases, the J end lost 10 bases, and 12 bases lay between the germline ends. CDR3 coding DNA: TGTGCCAGCAGCTTCAACAGGCAAGACTACACCTTC. Protein: CASSFNRQDYTF.

This chain uses TRBV19 with TRBJ1-5, with TRBD1 matching 7 bases. This CDR3 comprises 17 residues. CDR1 and CDR2 (germline): LNHDA, SQIVND (reference sequence). V lost 4 bases, J lost 3 bases, and 12 bases stayed unmatched. The CDR3 DNA reads as TGTGCCAGTAGTACCCCTTCAGGGGGGGCTACCAATCAGCCCCAGCATTTT. Amino acid sequence: CASSTPSGGATNQPQHF.

This chain uses TRBV10-3 with TRBJ2-2; no firm D call. V was trimmed by 0 bases and J by 5 bases, leaving 19 bases between them. CDR3 length: 18 residues. Germline V gene lookup returns CDR1 ENHRY and CDR2 SYGVKD. The CDR3 spells CAISESMVSVGGTGELFF. In DNA, the CDR3 is TGTGCCATCAGTGAGTCGATGGTAAGCGTCGGTGGGACCGGGGAGCTGTTTTTT.

This chain connects TRBV18 to TRBJ1-1, with D possibly being TRBD1 (6 bases). The V end lost 4 bases, the J end lost 1 base, and 13 bases lay between the germline ends. Germline V lookup: CDR1 KGHSH, CDR2 LQKENI. The CDR3 has 15 amino acids. The CDR3 is CASSRKGDGNTEAFF. The CDR3, as DNA: TGTGCCAGCTCACGAAAGGGGGACGGGAACACTGAAGCTTTCTTT. The full variable domain, rest sourced from reference TRBV18 and TRBJ1-1, is NAGVMQNPRHLVRRRGQEARLRCSPMKGHSHVYWYRQLPEEGLKFMVYLQKENIIDESGMPKERFSAEFPKEGPSILRIQQVVRGDSAAYFCASSRKGDGNTEAFFGQGTRLTVV.

This clone is a singleton in its sample. The V gene is TRBV15, the J gene TRBJ1-1, with D possibly matching TRBD1 (6 bases). The CDR3 loop spans 14 amino acids. Trimming shortened V by 5 bases and J by 1 base, and 11 bases separated the two germline ends. Germline V lookup: CDR1 LNHNV, CDR2 YYDKDF (reference sequence). The chain's CDR3 is CATSGMDRNTEAFF. In nucleotides, the CDR3 is TGTGCCACCAGCGGAATGGACAGGAACACTGAAGCTTTCTTT.